The 2 T cell receptor beta chains below were found in one sample sequenced in a study of shared clonotypes between healthy human individuals. Sequencing was performed with immunoSEQ multiplex PCR; in TCRdb, only in-frame clones are kept and a portion is missing. The sample lists 400,000 to 500,000 clones, about 79% occurring once. The sequencing input was PBMCs. Every receptor here comes from a woman between 40 and 50 years old in good health. Some clones in this sample may be carry-over from other donors' samples.

With respect to this clone: Other DNA sequences within the sample encode an identical CDR3. The rearrangement joins TRBV5-4 to TRBJ2-2; D might be TRBD1 or TRBD2, each matching 5 bases. The CDR3 is 16 amino acids. Germline loops: CDR1 SGHNT, CDR2 YYREEE (reference sequence). The V gene lost 4 bases and the J gene lost 7 bases, with 20 bases spanning the gap. CDR3 sequence reads: CASSTGTSKRGGELFF. The CDR3 DNA reads TGTGCCAGCAGCACCGGGACCTCAAAGAGGGGCGGGGAGCTGTTTTTT.

J is TRBJ2-1 and V is TRBV29-1; 10 bases fit TRBD1. CDR1 is SQVTM, CDR2 ANQGSEA, per germline. V was pared by 7 bases and J by 7 bases, with 7 bases of the junction left unmatched. This CDR3 has 13 residues. The CDR3 region has the DNA TGCAGCGAAACCGGGACAGGGGAAAATGAGCAGTTCTTC. Translation gives CSETGTGENEQFF.